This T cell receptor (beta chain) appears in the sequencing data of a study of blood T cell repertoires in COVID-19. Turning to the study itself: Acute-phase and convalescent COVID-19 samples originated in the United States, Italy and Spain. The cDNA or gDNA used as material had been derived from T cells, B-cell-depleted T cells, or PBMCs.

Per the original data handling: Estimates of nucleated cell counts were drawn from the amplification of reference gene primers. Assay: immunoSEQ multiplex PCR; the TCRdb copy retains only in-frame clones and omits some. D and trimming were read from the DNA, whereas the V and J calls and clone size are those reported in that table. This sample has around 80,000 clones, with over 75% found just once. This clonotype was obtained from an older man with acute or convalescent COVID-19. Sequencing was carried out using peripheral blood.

This CDR3 is CASSQLGRGQETQYF. As DNA, the CDR3 is TGTGCCAGCAGCCAATTGGGACGGGGGCAAGAGACCCAGTACTTC. The V and J genes are TRBV3-1 (or the pseudogene TRBV3-2) and TRBJ2-5; D might be TRBD2 (6 bases). Germline V lookup: CDR1 LGHDT, CDR2 YNNKEL (reference sequence). With 2 bases removed from V and 2 bases from J, the gap between germline ends came to 12 bases. CDR3 length: 15 amino acids.